This T cell receptor beta chain was profiled in a study of cytomegalovirus exposure and HLA in healthy donors. Study-level information: Approximately 190 million T cells yielded approximately 110 million unique TCR beta sequences in earlier analysis.

V was shortened by 0 bases and J by 8 bases, with 5 bases between the two germline ends. Germline-derived CDR1 and CDR2 are SGHDN and FVKESK. This CDR3 is 13 amino acids long. Note on this clone: What it recognizes is unknown.

Points from the study as a whole: The study labeled more than 150 TCR beta chains cytomegalovirus-associated.

Both 60 Vbeta primers and 13 Jbeta primers went into the PCR. Only in-frame clones appear in the TCRdb table, and some are missing; sequencing was by immunoSEQ multiplex PCR. Of more than 130,000 clones listed, 77% are singletons. The TCR was taken from a woman between 45 and 65 years old in good health and CMV-seronegative. This chain joins TRBV14 and TRBJ1-6, with no clear D. Sequenced: PBMCs. The CDR3 loop is CASSQDRDSPLHF. The CDR3 DNA is TGTGCCAGCAGCCAAGATCGCGATTCACCCCTCCACTTT.